This T cell receptor beta chain was recorded in a study of shared clonotypes between healthy human individuals. Investigators spread the genomic DNA of each subset evenly over several immunoSEQ plates. Measured with immunoSEQ multiplex PCR; TCRdb has only the in-frame clones, and not every one. The table records over 700,000 clones, 72% of them present only once. Turning to this clone: What it binds is unknown.

The germline V and J ends were trimmed by 5 bases and 5 bases, with 10 bases remaining between them. Looked up from germline, CDR1 is SEHNR and CDR2 is FQNEAQ (reference sequence). The CDR3 extends over 13 amino acids. Study-level points and caveats: Naive subsets tended to show greater estimated richness than memory subsets.

The receptor was derived from a woman aged 25 to 39 in good health. Specimen: memory CD4+ T cells sorted from blood. Subset of the sample: CD45RA-negative fraction. V is TRBV7-9 and J is TRBJ1-5; D uncertain. Here the CDR3 DNA reads TGTGCCAGCAGCCAACAGAGGGATCAGCCCCAGCATTTT. This encodes CASSQQRDQPQHF.